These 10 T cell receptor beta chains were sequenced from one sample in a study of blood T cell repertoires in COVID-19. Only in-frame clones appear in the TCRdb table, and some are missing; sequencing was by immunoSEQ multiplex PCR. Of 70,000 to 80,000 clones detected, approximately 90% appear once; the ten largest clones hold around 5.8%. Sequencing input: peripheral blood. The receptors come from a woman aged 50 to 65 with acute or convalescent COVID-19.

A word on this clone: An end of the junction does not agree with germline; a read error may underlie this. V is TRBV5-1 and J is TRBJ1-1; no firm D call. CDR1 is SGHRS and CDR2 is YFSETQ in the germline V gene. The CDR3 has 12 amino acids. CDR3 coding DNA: TGCGCCAGCAGATTGGTAAACACTGAAGCTTTCTTT. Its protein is CASRLVNTEAFF.

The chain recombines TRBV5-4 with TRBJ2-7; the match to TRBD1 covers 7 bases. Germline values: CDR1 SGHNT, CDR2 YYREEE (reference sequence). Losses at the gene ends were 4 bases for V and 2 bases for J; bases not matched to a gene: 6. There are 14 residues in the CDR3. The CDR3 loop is CASSPQQGAYEQYF. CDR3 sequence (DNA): TGTGCCAGCAGCCCCCAGCAGGGGGCCTACGAGCAGTACTTC.

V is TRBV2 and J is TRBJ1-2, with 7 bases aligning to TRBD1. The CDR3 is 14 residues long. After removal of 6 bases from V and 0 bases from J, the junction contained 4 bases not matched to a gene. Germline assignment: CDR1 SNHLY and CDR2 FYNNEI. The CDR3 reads CASSRQGTNYGYTF. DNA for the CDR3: TGTGCCAGCAGCCGACAGGGTACTAACTATGGCTACACCTTC.

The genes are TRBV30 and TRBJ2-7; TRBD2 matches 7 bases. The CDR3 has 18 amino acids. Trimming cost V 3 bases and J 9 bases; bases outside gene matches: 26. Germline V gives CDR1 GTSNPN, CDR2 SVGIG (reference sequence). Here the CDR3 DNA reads TGTGCCTGGAGCGTGCCCGCGTGGGGAGGGCGGGGGACTCCGGGGCAGTACTTC. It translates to CAWSVPAWGGRGTPGQYF.

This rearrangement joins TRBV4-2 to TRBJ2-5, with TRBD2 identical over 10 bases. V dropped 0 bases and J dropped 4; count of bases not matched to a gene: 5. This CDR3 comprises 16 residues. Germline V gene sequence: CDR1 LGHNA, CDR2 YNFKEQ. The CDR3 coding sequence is TGTGCCAGCAGCCAAGAAGGTCGGACTAGCGGAGAGACCCAGTACTTC. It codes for CASSQEGRTSGETQYF.

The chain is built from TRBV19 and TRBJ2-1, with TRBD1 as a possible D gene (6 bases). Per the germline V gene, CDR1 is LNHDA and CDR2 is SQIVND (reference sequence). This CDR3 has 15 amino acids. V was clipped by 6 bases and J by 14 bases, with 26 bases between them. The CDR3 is CASSTLGAQLVNKFF. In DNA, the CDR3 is TGTGCCAGTAGCACCCTGGGGGCGCAACTCGTGAATAAGTTCTTC.

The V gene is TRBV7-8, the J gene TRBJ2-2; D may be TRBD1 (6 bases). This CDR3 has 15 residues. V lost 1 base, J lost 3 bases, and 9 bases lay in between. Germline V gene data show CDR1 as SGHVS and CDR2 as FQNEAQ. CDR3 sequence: CASSLVGQYTGELFF. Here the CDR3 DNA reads TGTGCCAGCAGCTTAGTTGGACAGTACACCGGGGAGCTGTTTTTT.

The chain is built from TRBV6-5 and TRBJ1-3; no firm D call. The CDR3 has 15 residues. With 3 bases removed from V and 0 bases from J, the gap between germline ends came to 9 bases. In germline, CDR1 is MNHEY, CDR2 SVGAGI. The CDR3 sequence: CASSYGSSSGNTIYF. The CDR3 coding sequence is TGTGCCAGCAGTTATGGGAGCAGCTCTGGAAACACCATATATTTT.

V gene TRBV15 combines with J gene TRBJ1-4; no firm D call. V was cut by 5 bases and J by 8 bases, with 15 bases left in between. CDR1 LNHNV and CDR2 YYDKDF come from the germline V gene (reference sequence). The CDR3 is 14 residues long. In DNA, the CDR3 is TGTGCCACCAGCGGAAGGACTTTGAGGGAAAAACTGTTTTTT. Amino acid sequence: CATSGRTLREKLFF.

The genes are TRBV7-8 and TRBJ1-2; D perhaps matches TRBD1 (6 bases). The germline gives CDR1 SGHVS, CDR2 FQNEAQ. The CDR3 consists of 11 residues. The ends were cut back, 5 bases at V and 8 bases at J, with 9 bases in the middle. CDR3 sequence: CASSPGDGYTF. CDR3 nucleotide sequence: TGTGCCAGCAGCCCAGGGGACGGCTACACCTTC. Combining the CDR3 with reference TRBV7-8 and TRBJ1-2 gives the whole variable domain GAGVSQSPRYKVAKRGQDVALRCDPISGHVSLFWYQQALGQGPEFLTYFQNEAQLDKSGLPSDRFFAERPEGSVSTLKIQRTQQEDSAVYLCASSPGDGYTFGSGTRLTVV.